This T cell receptor (beta chain) was sequenced during a study of memory CD4+ T cells and cytomegalovirus serostatus. Looking at the study overall: This sample comes from healthy Belgian adults, roughly nine CMV seropositive, approximately 22 seronegative. Study findings and constraints: A US-trained random forest predicted CMV serostatus with median AUC roughly 0.91. The CMV-associated TCR signature appears largely within the CD4+ memory repertoire. About 40% of the 164 known CMV-associated TCRbeta sequences appeared in CD4+ memory.

Comment on this clone: The target antigen is unknown.

CDR1 is SNHLY, CDR2 FYNNEI, per germline. The CDR3 extends over 17 amino acids. Trimming shortened V by 6 bases and J by 4 bases, and 23 bases separated the two germline ends. The sort gate was single viable CD3+CD4+CD8-CD45RO+ cells for memory CD4+ T cells. TCRdb's table, derived via immunoSEQ multiplex PCR, lists solely in-frame clones and lacks some. The table includes about 100,000 clones, 75% to 90% detected once. V is TRBV2 and J is TRBJ2-3, with TRBD1 as a possible D gene (6 bases). Material for sequencing was memory CD4+ T cells from blood. This clonotype was obtained from an adult in good health and CMV-seropositive. This CDR3 reads CASSYSRDILSADTQYF. The CDR3 DNA is TGTGCCAGCAGCTACTCACGGGACATCCTTTCCGCAGATACGCAGTATTTT.